A single TCR beta chain is shown here with its context. Its target is unknown. Regarding treatment: oral pan-JAK inhibitor, 5-10 mg twice daily. Investigators isolated RNA and reverse transcribed it into cDNA to act as the sequencing template. Sequenced by immunoSEQ multiplex PCR; TCRdb stores in-frame clones only, minus some. The sample consists of 95,000 to 100,000 clones, about 58% of them appearing once. Trimming took off 2 bases at V and 2 bases at J, with 13 bases between the two ends. This CDR3 spans 15 amino acids. Germline assignment: CDR1 SGHRS and CDR2 YFSETQ. These data are taken from a study of CD8+ T cells in alopecia areata. In the study overall: Severity scoring for treated patients was based on the percentage of affected scalp area. Findings and caveats of the study: Any link of baseline CD8+ expansion to response, resting on one nonresponder, remains uncertain. Scalp sample data also include resident alphabeta T cells from normal skin. Scalp clonality, together with expanded CD8+ clones among the top 100, fell significantly with tofacitinib.

This receptor was taken from a human donor with alopecia areata. This specimen consisted of CD8+ T cells sorted from blood, obtained at week 4, from a patient treated with tofacitinib. The chain joins TRBV5-1 to TRBJ2-5, with D unclear. The CDR3 loop is CASSLSRAPQETQYF. The CDR3 DNA sequence: TGCGCCAGCAGCTTAAGTCGCGCGCCTCAAGAGACCCAGTACTTC. The whole variable domain, filled in from reference TRBV5-1 and TRBJ2-5, reads KAGVTQTPRYLIKTRGQQVTLSCSPISGHRSVSWYQQTPGQGLQFLFEYFSETQRNKGNFPGRFSGRQFSNSRSEMNVSTLELGDSALYLCASSLSRAPQETQYFGPGTRLLVL.